What follows is one TCR beta chain and its context. The antigen is not known. TCRdb's table, derived via immunoSEQ multiplex PCR, lists solely in-frame clones and lacks some. The sample lists 35,000 to 50,000 clones, 95% occurring once. The data are from a study of T cell clonotyping in hematopoietic cell transplantation. Regarding the study as a whole: After transplant, recipient diversity fell while pathologically expanded clonotypes grew through day 180. At the given depth, recipient repertoires were over 95% de novo clonotypes. Higher Inverse Simpson Index values in graft donor and pretransplant recipient predicted broader posttransplant TCR diversity.

This CDR3 has 15 amino acids. CDR1 and CDR2 (germline): SGHTA, FQGNSA. Trimming took off 7 bases at V and 0 bases at J, with 15 bases between the two ends. Sequenced sample: peripheral blood mononuclear cells. The chain has TRBV7-2 and TRBJ1-1; D call uncertain. The TCR sequence derives from a man aged 25-45 years in good health. Some clones in this sample may be carry-over from other donors' samples. CDR3 sequence: CASTPRGQVNTEAFF. CDR3 in DNA: TGTGCCAGCACCCCCAGAGGTCAGGTGAACACTGAAGCTTTCTTT.